This T cell receptor beta chain was recovered during a study of beta chain features in type 1 diabetes. Study as a whole: The patients were much like the healthy donors in age, gender and cell yields. Regarding the study as a whole: The VDJ junctions of type 1 diabetes patients carried fewer insertions and more deletions. Cells that show high TCR expression could be over-represented by cDNA sequencing. All four CD4+ subsets of Type 1 diabetes patients contained TCRB CDR3s that were moderately but significantly shorter.

Remarks on this clone: Its antigen remains unidentified.

Expressed TCRB transcripts were sequenced because the entire RNA isolate underwent reverse transcription. Generated by immunoSEQ multiplex PCR, the TCRdb table keeps only in-frame clones and is missing some. The data contain about 170,000 clones, 7.8% of them singletons. This CDR3 is built from 15 residues. Germline CDR1 is MDHEN and CDR2 is SYDVKM. V shed 6 bases, J shed 10 bases, and the junction held 13 bases outside the gene matches. The chain links TRBV28 to TRBJ1-4; 8 positions match TRBD1. Sequenced material: central memory CD4+ T cells from blood. The TCR was taken from a woman between 40 and 55 years old with type 1 diabetes. The CDR3 loop reads CASRATGQVAGKLFF. The CDR3 bases are TGTGCCAGCAGAGCGACGGGACAGGTCGCGGGAAAACTGTTTTTT.